Each of the 20 T cell receptor beta chains below was sequenced from the same sample in a study of blood T cell repertoires in COVID-19 (dated by TCRdb to 2020 to 2021). Library creation used the immunoSEQ multiplex PCR assay. The table was pulled from immuneACCESS by TCRdb, which kept in-frame rearrangements only. Such tables lose some clones; where checked, under half of the loss comes from unresolved V genes, and the rest has no known cause. The sample table records around 120,000 clones; roughly nine tenths of these occur just once. The ten largest clonotypes hold 7.5% to 9% of the sample. The sample taken for sequencing was peripheral blood. The source is a man aged 70 or older who had recovered from COVID-19.

The chain employs TRBV5-1 and TRBJ2-5, with D maybe TRBD1 (6 bases). V dropped 0 bases and J dropped 5 bases, with 17 bases sitting between them. Per germline, CDR1 SGHRS and CDR2 YFSETQ. The CDR3 runs to 16 residues. The CDR3 loop is CASSLGTEALGETQYF. The CDR3 DNA sequence: TGCGCCAGCAGCTTGGGGACAGAGGCTTTGGGGGAGACCCAGTACTTC. Full variable domain (missing parts from reference TRBV5-1 and TRBJ2-5): KAGVTQTPRYLIKTRGQQVTLSCSPISGHRSVSWYQQTPGQGLQFLFEYFSETQRNKGNFPGRFSGRQFSNSRSEMNVSTLELGDSALYLCASSLGTEALGETQYFGPGTRLLVL.

This rearrangement joins TRBV19 to TRBJ2-5; D perhaps matches TRBD1 (6 bases). Germline-derived CDR1 and CDR2 are LNHDA and SQIVND (reference sequence). The CDR3 runs to 14 residues. Between the trimmed V and J ends, which lost 4 bases and 3 bases, there was a span of 12 bases. CDR3 protein: CASSNRDIEETQYF. CDR3 nucleotide sequence: TGTGCCAGTAGTAACCGGGACATCGAAGAGACCCAGTACTTC.

Only a few counts were recorded for this clone. The chain is built from TRBV5-6 and TRBJ2-7, with 7 bases aligning to TRBD1. V dropped 4 bases and J dropped 4; count of bases not matched to a gene: 8. Germline V lookup: CDR1 SGHDT, CDR2 YYEEEE. The CDR3 has 14 amino acids. CDR3 in amino acids: CASSMLGQTYEQYF. The DNA of the CDR3 is TGTGCCAGCAGCATGTTGGGACAGACTTACGAGCAGTACTTC.

The chain joins TRBV5-8 to TRBJ2-3; D is uncertain. With 0 bases removed from V and 0 bases from J, the gap between germline ends came to 8 bases. The CDR3 spans 15 residues. Germline-derived CDR1 and CDR2 are SGHTS and YDEGEE. DNA for the CDR3: TGTGCCAGCAGCTTGGGGCAGACTAGCACAGATACGCAGTATTTT. It encodes CASSLGQTSTDTQYF.

The V and J genes are TRBV7-2 and TRBJ1-1; 7 bases are shared with TRBD1. CDR1 is SGHTA, CDR2 FQGNSA, per germline. V lost 5 bases and J lost 3; bases outside the gene matches: 9. This CDR3 is built from 15 residues. CDR3 residues: CASSEYRGGYTEAFF. The DNA of the CDR3 is TGTGCCAGCAGCGAATACAGGGGCGGGTACACTGAAGCTTTCTTT.

The V gene is TRBV2, the J gene TRBJ2-5; 11 bases align to TRBD2. The junction had 3 bases not matched to a gene; V was cut back by 5 bases and J by 1 base. The CDR3 is 15 amino acids. From germline, CDR1 is SNHLY and CDR2 FYNNEI. The CDR3 region is CASSPGLAVQETQYF. CDR3 nucleotide sequence: TGTGCCAGCAGTCCGGGACTAGCGGTCCAAGAGACCCAGTACTTC.

The chain combines TRBV5-5 with TRBJ1-5; maybe TRBD1 (6 bases). CDR1 SGHKS and CDR2 YYEKEE come from the germline V gene (reference sequence). There are 13 residues in the CDR3. V lost 7 bases to trimming and J lost 5 bases, with 13 bases between them. The CDR3 protein is CASGGGNDQPQHF. CDR3 nucleotides: TGTGCCAGCGGCGGGGGCAACGATCAGCCCCAGCATTTT. The full variable domain, with the rest looked up from reference TRBV5-5 and TRBJ1-5, is DAGVTQSPTHLIKTRGQQVTLRCSPISGHKSVSWYQQVLGQGPQFIFQYYEKEERGRGNFPDRFSARQFPNYSSELNVNALLLGDSALYLCASGGGNDQPQHFGDGTRLSIL.

The chain carries TRBV12-3 or TRBV12-4 and TRBJ2-2, with a weak D call TRBD2 (6 bases). Between the trimmed V and J ends, which lost 6 bases and 5 bases, there was a span of 10 bases. The CDR3 consists of 13 residues. The CDR3 here is CASSSEGTGELFF. CDR3 DNA: TGTGCCAGCAGCTCGGAGGGGACCGGGGAGCTGTTTTTT.

J is TRBJ2-1 and V is TRBV7-9; D perhaps matches TRBD2 (7 bases). Trimming cost V 5 bases and J 1 base, with 18 bases left between them. CDR3 length: 17 amino acids. In germline, CDR1 is SEHNR, CDR2 FQNEAQ (reference sequence). CDR3 sequence reads: CASSEGGGVGSYNEQFF. CDR3 bases: TGTGCCAGCAGCGAAGGAGGGGGGGTAGGGTCCTACAATGAGCAGTTCTTC.

The chain couples TRBV27 to TRBJ2-3; no definite D call. V lost 5 bases to trimming and J lost 0 bases, with 12 bases between them. The CDR3 totals 15 residues. CDR1 and CDR2 from the germline V gene are MNHEY and SMNVEV (reference sequence). The CDR3 sequence is CASSRTRASTDTQYF. As DNA, the CDR3 is TGTGCCAGCAGTCGCACGAGAGCTAGCACAGATACGCAGTATTTT.

The CDR3 protein is CASSLARINYGYTF. In DNA, the CDR3 is TGTGCCAGCAGCTTAGCGAGGATTAACTATGGCTACACCTTC. V is TRBV13 and J is TRBJ1-2; unclear D gene. Between the trimmed V and J ends, which lost 1 base and 1 base, there was a span of 7 bases. From germline, CDR1 is PRHDT and CDR2 FYEKMQ (reference sequence). CDR3 size: 14 residues.

This clone was seen just once. The chain joins TRBV18 to TRBJ2-3; D is possibly TRBD2 (7 bases). The CDR3 is 16 amino acids. With 4 bases removed from V and 5 bases from J, the gap between germline ends came to 19 bases. Germline CDR1 reads KGHSH; CDR2 reads LQKENI. The CDR3 nucleotides read TGTGCCAGCTCACGCGAGGCCCGGGGGGCAGGAGATACGCAGTATTTT. Translated, it gives CASSREARGAGDTQYF.

V gene TRBV5-1 combines with J gene TRBJ2-1; 12 positions match TRBD2. The CDR3 spans 15 residues. The germline CDR1 and CDR2 sequences are SGHRS and YFSETQ. V gave up 2 bases and J gave up 7 bases; unmatched junction bases: 4. CDR3 bases: TGCGCCAGCAGCTTATTCCTAGCGGGAGGGAATGAGCAGTTCTTC. This encodes CASSLFLAGGNEQFF.

The chain recombines TRBV5-4 with TRBJ2-3, with D possibly being TRBD2 (5 bases). The CDR3 length is 13 residues. From germline, CDR1 is SGHNT and CDR2 YYREEE (reference sequence). Trimming took off 3 bases at V and 7 bases at J, with 12 bases between the two ends. The CDR3 sequence is CASSSRRAYTQYF. The CDR3 DNA reads TGTGCCAGCAGCTCGAGGCGGGCATATACGCAGTATTTT.

The gene calls are TRBV28 and TRBJ2-7, with 13 bases aligning to TRBD2. The CDR3 runs to 16 residues. Germline CDR1 MDHEN, CDR2 SYDVKM. The V gene end was trimmed by 6 bases and the J gene end by 2 bases; junction bases not matched to a gene: 7. The chain's CDR3 is CASSPPTSGRTYEQYF. The CDR3 region has the DNA TGTGCCAGCAGCCCCCCGACTAGCGGGAGGACCTACGAGCAGTACTTC. Drawing the rest from reference TRBV28 and TRBJ2-7, the complete variable domain is DVKVTQSSRYLVKRTGEKVFLECVQDMDHENMFWYRQDPGLGLRLIYFSYDVKMKEKGDIPEGYSVSREKKERFSLILESASTNQTSMYLCASSPPTSGRTYEQYFGPGTRLTVT.

The chain carries TRBV5-8 and TRBJ1-2; TRBD1 is a possible D gene (6 bases). The CDR3 totals 14 residues. Germline CDR1 reads SGHTS; CDR2 reads YDEGEE. The V end was cut by 6 bases, the J end by 3 bases, with 15 bases between. This chain's CDR3 is CASTPPRTDYGYTF. CDR3 nucleotides: TGTGCCAGCACCCCCCCCCGGACAGACTATGGCTACACCTTC.

The table lists this clone with a few counts. V is TRBV5-1 and J is TRBJ1-1, with 7 bases fitting TRBD1. Germline assignment: CDR1 SGHRS and CDR2 YFSETQ. The J segment lost 3 bases and the V segment lost 3 bases, leaving 5 bases of the junction unmatched. CDR3 size: 14 residues. The DNA of the CDR3 is TGCGCCAGCAGCTGGACAGGCCTGGACACTGAAGCTTTCTTT. Amino acids: CASSWTGLDTEAFF. Full variable domain (missing parts from reference TRBV5-1 and TRBJ1-1): KAGVTQTPRYLIKTRGQQVTLSCSPISGHRSVSWYQQTPGQGLQFLFEYFSETQRNKGNFPGRFSGRQFSNSRSEMNVSTLELGDSALYLCASSWTGLDTEAFFGQGTRLTVV.

V is TRBV4-2 and J is TRBJ1-1; D is unclear. V was pared by 1 base and J by 0 bases, with 3 bases between. This CDR3 spans 13 amino acids. CDR1 is LGHNA and CDR2 is YNFKEQ in the germline V gene. In nucleotides, the CDR3 is TGTGCCAGCAGCCAAGCAGTGAACACTGAAGCTTTCTTT. This sequence encodes CASSQAVNTEAFF.

A single count supports this clone. This sequence joins TRBV10-2 and TRBJ1-5; TRBD1 matches at 7 bases. V was clipped by 6 bases and J by 7 bases; unmatched bases: 9. CDR1 and CDR2 from the germline V gene are WSHSY and SAAADI. The CDR3 spans 14 residues. CDR3 sequence: CASSPQGSGQPQHF. The CDR3 coding sequence is TGCGCCAGCAGCCCACAGGGGAGTGGGCAGCCCCAGCATTTT.

CDR3: CASSFRGQLLNTEAFF. The CDR3 DNA reads as TGTGCCAGCAGTTTCAGGGGACAGCTTTTGAACACTGAAGCTTTCTTT. V and J are TRBV28 and TRBJ1-1; the match to TRBD1 covers 7 bases. The germline V gene encodes CDR1 MDHEN and CDR2 SYDVKM. The CDR3 totals 16 residues. J lost 0 bases, V lost 3 bases, and 7 bases had no gene match.